The 24 T cell receptor beta chains reported below all come from one sample, sequenced in a study of blood T cell repertoires in COVID-19. Repertoires were generated with immunoSEQ multiplex PCR, while TCRdb's copy carries only in-frame clones and drops some. The data contain approximately 76,000 clones, around 82% of them singletons. Sequencing was performed on peripheral blood. The receptor source for this set is a man of 80 years or more with active or convalescent COVID-19.

This clone has more than one count but fewer than ten. CDR3 sequence reads: CASSRTGTVSYEQYF. CDR3 sequence (DNA): TGCGCCAGCAGTCGGACCGGGACAGTAAGCTACGAGCAGTACTTC. This rearrangement joins TRBV23-1 to TRBJ2-7, with 7 bases lining up with TRBD1. TRBV23-1 is an ORF; its function is uncertain. J lost 3 bases, V lost 4 bases, and 9 bases had no gene match. The CDR3 is 15 amino acids.

This clone was seen a handful of times. The V call is TRBV19, the J call TRBJ1-2; TRBD1 matches at 8 bases. Germline trimming cut 5 bases from V and 3 bases from J; bases unmatched to any gene: 2. The CDR3 spans 13 residues. Germline CDR1 reads LNHDA; CDR2 reads SQIVND (reference sequence). Here the CDR3 reads CASSVTGDYGYTF. For the CDR3, the DNA is TGTGCCAGTAGTGTGACAGGGGACTATGGCTACACCTTC.

The CDR3 is CASSLGQADTQYF. The CDR3 region has the DNA TGTGCCAGCAGCCTGGGACAGGCAGATACGCAGTATTTT. The chain combines TRBV7-3 with TRBJ2-3; 8 bases match TRBD1. Germline V gene sequence: CDR1 SGHTA, CDR2 FQGTGA. The length of the CDR3 is 13 residues. Trimming cost V 5 bases and J 4 bases; bases outside gene matches: 2.

The DNA for the CDR3 is TGTGCCAGCAGCTTGAGACAGGGAGAATCACCCCTCCACTTT. Its translation is CASSLRQGESPLHF. V is TRBV7-9 and J is TRBJ1-6, with 7 bases matching TRBD1. CDR1 is SEHNR and CDR2 is FQNEAQ in the germline V gene (reference sequence). J lost 10 bases, V lost 3 bases, and 6 bases had no gene match. The CDR3 has 14 residues.

This clone was seen once. V and J are TRBV7-2 and TRBJ2-4; 7 positions match TRBD1. The CDR3 length is 14 residues. The germline gives CDR1 SGHTA, CDR2 FQGNSA. Losses at the gene ends were 5 bases for V and 4 bases for J; bases not matched to a gene: 5. Written as DNA, the CDR3 is TGTGCCAGCAGCCCGTCGACAGGGAAAAACATTCAGTACTTC. The encoded protein is CASSPSTGKNIQYF. The full variable domain, in which reference TRBV7-2 and TRBJ2-4 provide the parts outside the CDR3, is GAGVSQSPSNKVTEKGKDVELRCDPISGHTALYWYRQSLGQGLEFLIYFQGNSAPDKSGLPSDRFSAERTGGSVSTLTIQRTQQEDSAVYLCASSPSTGKNIQYFGAGTRLSVL.

The chain is built from TRBV20-1 and TRBJ1-1, with D perhaps matching TRBD1 (6 bases). V was shortened by 3 bases and J by 6 bases, with 17 bases between the two germline ends. There are 14 residues in the CDR3. Germline V gene lookup returns CDR1 DFQATT and CDR2 SNEGSKA (reference sequence). DNA for the CDR3: TGCAGTGCTAGTCAGGGGCTGAAGGGATCTGAAGCTTTCTTT. It encodes CSASQGLKGSEAFF.

The gene calls are TRBV28 and TRBJ1-2; no clear D. CDR3 size: 13 residues. CDR1 is MDHEN, CDR2 SYDVKM, per germline. V was shortened by 10 bases and J by 0 bases, with 12 bases between the two germline ends. CDR3 nucleotides: TGTGCCACCCTGCGAGTTACTAACTATGGCTACACCTTC. This codes for CATLRVTNYGYTF.

The CDR3 reads CASSIRAGAHVSPYNEQFF. CDR3 bases: TGTGCCAGTAGTATTAGGGCAGGGGCCCATGTTAGCCCCTACAATGAGCAGTTCTTC. The genes are TRBV19 and TRBJ2-1, with D tentatively TRBD1 (6 bases). Trimming took off 3 bases at V and 2 bases at J, with 23 bases between the two ends. The length of the CDR3 is 19 residues. Per the germline V gene, CDR1 is LNHDA and CDR2 is SQIVND (reference sequence).

The V gene is TRBV5-6, the J gene TRBJ1-5; D call uncertain. CDR1 and CDR2 from the germline V gene are SGHDT and YYEEEE. This CDR3 comprises 15 residues. Trimming pared 0 bases from V and 5 bases from J, leaving 12 bases between. In DNA form, the CDR3 reads TGTGCCAGCAGCTTGGGGCAGGCCCCCCATCAGCCCCAGCATTTT. Translated: CASSLGQAPHQPQHF.

This sequence joins TRBV2 and TRBJ1-4; no clear D gene. The CDR3 is 14 residues long. The V end was cut by 4 bases, the J end by 0 bases, with 6 bases between. Germline V lookup: CDR1 SNHLY, CDR2 FYNNEI. CDR3 DNA: TGTGCCAGCAGTGGAGAAGCAACTAATGAAAAACTGTTTTTT. Translated: CASSGEATNEKLFF.

This clone came up a few times. The DNA for the CDR3 is TGTGCCAGTAGTATACAACAGGGGAATCAGCCCCAGCATTTT. Amino acid sequence: CASSIQQGNQPQHF. The chain couples TRBV19 to TRBJ1-5, with 7 positions matching TRBD1. Per germline, CDR1 LNHDA and CDR2 SQIVND (reference sequence). Trimming removed 2 bases from V and 4 bases from J; junction bases left unmatched: 2. The CDR3 extends over 14 amino acids.

This chain connects TRBV6-5 to TRBJ2-5; TRBD1 is a possible D gene (6 bases). This CDR3 has 13 residues. Trimming removed 8 bases from V and 4 bases from J, with 14 bases in between. Per the germline V gene, CDR1 is MNHEY and CDR2 is SVGAGI. CDR3 nucleotide sequence: TGTGCCAGCGGGGCACAGGGCCTAGAGACCCAGTACTTC. This gives the protein CASGAQGLETQYF.

V and J are TRBV5-1 and TRBJ2-3; possibly TRBD2 for D (7 bases). Germline V gene sequence: CDR1 SGHRS, CDR2 YFSETQ. This CDR3 region has 17 residues. V shed 0 bases and J shed 3 bases, with 17 bases lying between them. This chain's CDR3 is CASSLAVSGGVTDTQYF. The CDR3 coding sequence is TGCGCCAGCAGCTTGGCCGTATCGGGGGGCGTAACAGATACGCAGTATTTT.

The chain employs TRBV7-9 and TRBJ1-1, with 7 bases that match TRBD1. This CDR3 has 17 amino acids. The V segment lost 4 bases and the J segment 5 bases; nucleotides outside the gene matches: 16. CDR1 is SEHNR and CDR2 is FQNEAQ in the germline V gene (reference sequence). The CDR3 sequence: CASSSPTGAHTFTEAFF. CDR3 nucleotides: TGTGCCAGCAGCTCCCCTACAGGGGCCCACACCTTTACTGAAGCTTTCTTT.

DNA for the CDR3: TGTGCCAGCAGCCAAGAGTCACTCGGGGGACATGGCTACACCTTC. It yields the protein CASSQESLGGHGYTF. The chain uses TRBV3-1 (or the pseudogene TRBV3-2) and TRBJ1-2; D is possibly TRBD1 (5 bases). The V end lost 0 bases, the J end lost 6 bases, and 14 bases lay between the germline ends. Germline lookup yields CDR1 LGHDT and CDR2 YNNKEL (reference sequence). The CDR3 has 15 residues.

V and J are TRBV7-8 and TRBJ1-1; D might be TRBD1 (6 bases). This CDR3 contains 15 residues. V lost 3 bases and J lost 1, with 12 bases in between. The germline gives CDR1 SGHVS, CDR2 FQNEAQ. The chain's CDR3 is CASSLWTVANTEAFF. DNA of the CDR3: TGTGCCAGCAGCTTGTGGACAGTCGCGAACACTGAAGCTTTCTTT.

This clone was found once. This rearrangement joins TRBV12-5 to TRBJ2-3, with D maybe TRBD2 (6 bases). CDR1 is LGHNT and CDR2 is FRNRAP in the germline V gene. The CDR3 totals 13 residues. V lost 7 bases and J 4 bases, leaving 12 bases between the germline ends. The CDR3 sequence is CASAGGAPDTQYF. As DNA, the CDR3 is TGTGCTAGTGCAGGCGGGGCCCCAGATACGCAGTATTTT.

The chain carries TRBV3-1 (or the pseudogene TRBV3-2) and TRBJ1-1; D perhaps matches TRBD1 (6 bases). The CDR3 runs 15 residues. The germline V and J ends were trimmed by 3 bases and 1 base, with 12 bases remaining between them. Looked up from germline, CDR1 is LGHDT and CDR2 is YNNKEL (reference sequence). The CDR3 region has the DNA TGTGCCAGCAGCCACGACGGACAGACGAACACTGAAGCTTTCTTT. Its translation is CASSHDGQTNTEAFF.

The V gene is TRBV9, the J gene TRBJ1-2; no definite D call. Germline V gene data show CDR1 as SGDLS and CDR2 as YYNGEE. The CDR3 runs 15 residues. V was trimmed by 0 bases and J by 1 base, leaving 10 bases between them. CDR3 region: CASSVDAVINYGYTF. CDR3 nucleotide sequence: TGTGCCAGCAGCGTAGATGCGGTGATTAACTATGGCTACACCTTC.

This clone occurred a few times. The chain is built from TRBV3-1 (or the pseudogene TRBV3-2) and TRBJ1-1; 7 nucleotides match TRBD1. The CDR3 is 13 residues long. The J segment lost 4 bases and the V segment lost 6 bases, leaving 5 bases of the junction unmatched. CDR1 is LGHDT and CDR2 is YNNKEL in the germline V gene (reference sequence). CDR3 region: CASRSQGSTEAFF. CDR3 bases: TGTGCCAGCAGGTCACAGGGGAGCACTGAAGCTTTCTTT.

This chain joins TRBV11-2 and TRBJ1-1; the match to TRBD1 covers 10 bases. There are 14 residues in the CDR3. Per the germline V gene, CDR1 is SGHAT and CDR2 is FQNNGV. V lost 5 bases to trimming and J lost 7 bases; unmatched junction nucleotides: 7. The CDR3 coding sequence is TGTGCCAGCAGCCTGACAGGGGGCTTCGGTGAAGCTTTCTTT. Encoded protein: CASSLTGGFGEAFF.

The chain has TRBV5-4 and TRBJ1-2, with D hard to call. V lost 5 bases, J lost 1 base, and 9 bases lay in between. Per germline, CDR1 SGHNT and CDR2 YYREEE (reference sequence). This CDR3 is 13 amino acids long. The CDR3 sequence is CASSPRDNYGYTF. DNA of the CDR3: TGTGCCAGCAGTCCCCGAGATAACTATGGCTACACCTTC.

The chain employs TRBV6-5 and TRBJ1-2, with a tentative D call TRBD1 (5 bases). V was shortened by 6 bases and J by 6 bases, with 14 bases between the two germline ends. The CDR3 is 13 residues long. The germline gives CDR1 MNHEY, CDR2 SVGAGI. The CDR3 DNA reads TGTGCCAGCAGGACCACCGGGGGTGATGGCTACACCTTC. Protein: CASRTTGGDGYTF.

A single count supports this clone. J is TRBJ1-1 and V is TRBV28; D unresolved. The CDR3 loop spans 14 amino acids. The germline V and J ends were trimmed by 5 bases and 6 bases, with 16 bases remaining between them. The germline CDR1 and CDR2 sequences are MDHEN and SYDVKM. CDR3 DNA sequence: TGTGCCAGCAGTATCCCGCAGGAAACCCCTGAAGCTTTCTTT. Translated, it gives CASSIPQETPEAFF.